This T cell receptor (beta chain) originates from a study of cytomegalovirus exposure and HLA in healthy donors. Across the study: Counted in an early data release were some 81 million unique TCRs from HLA-typed donors. Genetic ancestry analysis placed over 75% of the 398 donors that were genotyped in the Caucasian-associated cluster.

The V and J ends lost 5 bases and 7 bases, in that order; junction bases with no gene match: 11. Germline CDR1 and CDR2: MNHEY and SMNVEV (reference sequence). This CDR3 region has 15 residues. PCR primers comprised 60 Vbeta and 13 Jbeta primers. Assay: immunoSEQ multiplex PCR; the TCRdb copy retains only in-frame clones and omits some. The repertoire includes 58,000 or so clones, about 65% of them detected once, and approximately 23% sits in the top ten. Remarks on this clone: Its cognate antigen is unknown.

Regarding the study as a whole: As was reported, the classifier diagnosed cytomegalovirus status with high specificity and sensitivity.

The genes are TRBV27 and TRBJ2-7; 10 bases are a match to TRBD2. The receptor was derived from a man in his fifties or sixties in good health and CMV-seropositive. The sequenced sample was PBMCs. CDR3 DNA sequence: TGTGCCAGCAGTCTACCTGTAGCGGGAGGAAGGGAGCAGTACTTC. This codes for CASSLPVAGGREQYF.